This TCR beta chain was profiled in a study of blood T cell repertoires in COVID-19. Across the study: Collection of acute and convalescent COVID-19 samples took place in the United States, Italy and Spain. PBMCs, B-cell-depleted T cells, or T cells provided the cDNA or gDNA that made up the material.

This CDR3 spans 15 amino acids. V gave up 3 bases and J gave up 5 bases; unmatched junction bases: 10. Germline CDR1 SGHRS, CDR2 YFSETQ. This clone was detected a few times. Per the original data handling: Reference gene primer amplification yielded estimated nucleated cell counts. Sequencing was performed with immunoSEQ multiplex PCR; in TCRdb, only in-frame clones are kept and a portion is missing. That table supplies the V and J calls and clone size; D and trimming were determined from the DNA. Of around 300,000 clones in the sample, 87% were seen once. Material: peripheral blood. This clonotype was sampled from a young man with active or convalescent COVID-19. The chain recombines TRBV5-1 with TRBJ1-1, with 7 bases that match TRBD1. CDR3 bases: TGCGCCAGCAGCTCAACAGGGGATGGGTATACTGAAGCTTTCTTT. Its translation: CASSSTGDGYTEAFF.